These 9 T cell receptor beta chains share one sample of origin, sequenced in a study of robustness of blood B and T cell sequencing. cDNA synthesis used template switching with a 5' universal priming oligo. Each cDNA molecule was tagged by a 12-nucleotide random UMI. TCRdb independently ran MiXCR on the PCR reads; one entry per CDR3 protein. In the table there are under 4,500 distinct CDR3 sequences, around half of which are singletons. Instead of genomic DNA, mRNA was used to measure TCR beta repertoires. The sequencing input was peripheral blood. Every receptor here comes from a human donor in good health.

CDR3 in amino acids: CSALGVRREYNEQFF. DNA for the CDR3: TGCAGTGCGCTGGGTGTTCGCCGGGAGTACAATGAGCAGTTCTTC. The V gene is TRBV20-1, the J gene TRBJ2-1, with D maybe TRBD2 (6 bases). CDR1 and CDR2 (germline): DFQATT, SNEGSKA (reference sequence). CDR3 length: 15 amino acids. Trimming removed 6 bases at V and 4 bases at J, with 19 bases between.

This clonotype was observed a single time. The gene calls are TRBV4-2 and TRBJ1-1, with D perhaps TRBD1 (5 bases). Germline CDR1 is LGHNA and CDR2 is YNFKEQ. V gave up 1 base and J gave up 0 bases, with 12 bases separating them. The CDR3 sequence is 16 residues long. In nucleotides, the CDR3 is TGTGCCAGCAGCCAAGCCCAAGGGGTCATGAACACTGAAGCTTTCTTT. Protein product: CASSQAQGVMNTEAFF.

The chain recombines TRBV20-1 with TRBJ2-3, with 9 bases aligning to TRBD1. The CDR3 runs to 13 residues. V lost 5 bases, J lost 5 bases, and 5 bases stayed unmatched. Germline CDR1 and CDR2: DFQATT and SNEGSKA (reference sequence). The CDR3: CSAPQGAKDTQYF. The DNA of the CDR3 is TGCAGTGCTCCACAGGGGGCGAAAGATACGCAGTATTTT.

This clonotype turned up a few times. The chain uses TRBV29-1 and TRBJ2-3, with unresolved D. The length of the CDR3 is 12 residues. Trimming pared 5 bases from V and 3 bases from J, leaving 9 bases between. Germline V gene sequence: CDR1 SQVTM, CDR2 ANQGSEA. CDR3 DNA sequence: TGCAGCGTTCGGTACCAGACAGATACGCAGTATTTT. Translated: CSVRYQTDTQYF.

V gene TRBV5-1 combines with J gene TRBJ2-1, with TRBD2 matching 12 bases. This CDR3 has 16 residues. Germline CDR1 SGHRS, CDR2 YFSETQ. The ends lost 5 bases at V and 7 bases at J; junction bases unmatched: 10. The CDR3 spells CASSFASSGGGNEQFF. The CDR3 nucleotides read TGCGCCAGCAGTTTTGCTTCTAGCGGGGGGGGTAATGAGCAGTTCTTC.

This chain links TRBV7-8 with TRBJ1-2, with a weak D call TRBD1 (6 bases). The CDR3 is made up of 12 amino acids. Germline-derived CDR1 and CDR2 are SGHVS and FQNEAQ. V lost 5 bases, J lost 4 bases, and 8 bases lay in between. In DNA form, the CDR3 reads TGTGCCAGCAGCGCGGACAGCTATGGCTACACCTTC. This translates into CASSADSYGYTF.

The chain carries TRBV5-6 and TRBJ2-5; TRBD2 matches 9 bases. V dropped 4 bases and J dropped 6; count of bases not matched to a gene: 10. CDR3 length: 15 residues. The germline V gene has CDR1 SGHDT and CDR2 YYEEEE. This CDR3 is CASSPGTSPVKTQYF. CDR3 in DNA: TGTGCCAGCAGCCCGGGGACTAGCCCCGTGAAGACCCAGTACTTC.

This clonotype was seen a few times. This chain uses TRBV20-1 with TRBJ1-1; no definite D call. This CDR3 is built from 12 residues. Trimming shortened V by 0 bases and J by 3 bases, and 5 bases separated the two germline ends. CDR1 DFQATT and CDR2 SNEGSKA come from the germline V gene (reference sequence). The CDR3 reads CSAREKDTEAFF. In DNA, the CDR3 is TGCAGTGCTAGAGAGAAGGACACTGAAGCTTTCTTT.

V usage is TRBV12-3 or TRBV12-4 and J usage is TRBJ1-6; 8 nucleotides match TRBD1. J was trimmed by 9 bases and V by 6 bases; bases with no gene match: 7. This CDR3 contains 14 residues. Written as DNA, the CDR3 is TGTGCCAGCAGCGGACAGGGTATTATTTCACCCCTCCACTTT. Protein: CASSGQGIISPLHF.